Below are 6 T cell receptor beta chains sequenced from a single sample in a study of T-cell reconstitution after alpha-beta-depleted transplantation in children. Unique molecular identifiers were built into the TCRbeta library. TCRdb used MiXCR to reprocess the PCR reads, holding one entry per CDR3 protein. The sample contains around 100,000 distinct CDR3 sequences, 10% of which appear only once. This sample comprised PBMCs, obtained before TCRalphabeta/CD19-depleted stem cell transplant. The receptors were sampled from a boy aged 2-15 years with acute lymphoblastic leukemia, due to receive a stem cell transplant.

This clonotype has only a few counts. The V and J genes are TRBV27 and TRBJ2-1; 10 bases align to TRBD1. The germline gives CDR1 MNHEY, CDR2 SMNVEV (reference sequence). Trimming at V came to 4 bases and at J to 0 bases, leaving 6 bases not matched to a gene. This CDR3 comprises 17 residues. CDR3 sequence reads: CASSSTGGRSSYNEQFF. CDR3 nucleotide sequence: TGTGCCAGCAGTTCGACAGGGGGCAGGAGCTCCTACAATGAGCAGTTCTTC.

This clonotype was found many times. In nucleotides, the CDR3 is TGCAGTGCTAGTCCCACAGGGGGCGAGCAGTACTTC. Amino acid sequence: CSASPTGGEQYF. The chain links TRBV20-1 to TRBJ2-7; TRBD1 matches at 8 bases. The CDR3 loop spans 12 amino acids. Germline CDR1 reads DFQATT; CDR2 reads SNEGSKA (reference sequence). V trimming: 3 bases; J trimming: 6 bases; junction bases outside the gene matches: 4.

V and J are TRBV27 and TRBJ1-5, with D possibly being TRBD1 (5 bases). The CDR3 is 11 amino acids. V lost 11 bases to trimming and J lost 4 bases, with 9 bases between them. Germline CDR1 reads MNHEY; CDR2 reads SMNVEV (reference sequence). CDR3 nucleotide sequence: TGTGCCGTGGGACGGAATCAGCCCCAGCATTTT. Translating gives CAVGRNQPQHF.

The V gene is TRBV7-9, the J gene TRBJ1-3; D possibly corresponds to TRBD1 (6 bases). Trimming took off 5 bases at V and 8 bases at J, with 16 bases between the two ends. CDR1 and CDR2 from the germline V gene are SEHNR and FQNEAQ (reference sequence). CDR3 length equals 14 residues. CDR3 DNA: TGTGCCAGCAGCCAGGGACATGACCCTGACACCATATATTTT. This sequence encodes CASSQGHDPDTIYF.

This clonotype was detected a few times. This chain connects TRBV6-5 to TRBJ1-1; no reliable D call. From germline, CDR1 is MNHEY and CDR2 SVGAGI. This CDR3 region has 13 residues. Trimming shortened V by 7 bases and J by 1 base, and 10 bases separated the two germline ends. CDR3 DNA: TGTGCCAGCATTTCTGAACCGAACACTGAAGCTTTCTTT. Translation: CASISEPNTEAFF.

This clonotype was observed a few times. The chain recombines TRBV7-9 with TRBJ2-1, with D perhaps being TRBD1 or TRBD2 (5 bases each). CDR3 size: 14 residues. Germline V gives CDR1 SEHNR, CDR2 FQNEAQ (reference sequence). V lost 8 bases and J 5 bases, leaving 16 bases between the germline ends. This CDR3 is CASGLGVGHNEQFF. The CDR3 DNA is TGTGCCAGCGGATTGGGGGTGGGGCACAATGAGCAGTTCTTC.